A selection of T cell receptor beta chains follows, all from one sample in a study of CD8 T cells in ankylosing spondylitis. TCRdb called the 5' RACE reads again in MiXCR, with one record for every CDR3 protein. The sample consists of over 700,000 distinct CDR3 sequences, around 17% of them appearing once. The sequenced sample consisted of blood, either unsorted or a sorted T cell fraction (not recorded which). The origin of the receptors is a male donor with ankylosing spondylitis. The CDR3 runs from the conserved cysteine through the conserved F or W. The D gene is left open where the match is weak. Clone size is shown for a subset of rows, as once, few, many or a class of expanded clone.

d_gene: .; j_gene: TRBJ1-6; v_gene: TRBV7-9; abundance: few; CDR3aa: CASSRNTQKNSPLHF; CDR3nt: TGTGCCAGCAGCCGAAATACACAGAAGAATTCACCCCTCCACTTT
d_gene: .; j_gene: TRBJ1-5; v_gene: TRBV28; abundance: .; CDR3aa: CASSPRQDRQPQHF; CDR3nt: TGTGCCAGCAGTCCCCGACAGGACAGACAGCCCCAGCATTTT
d_gene: .; j_gene: TRBJ2-7; v_gene: TRBV20-1; abundance: .; CDR3aa: CSAIGSYEQYF; CDR3nt: TGCAGTGCCATAGGATCCTACGAGCAGTACTTC
d_gene: .; j_gene: TRBJ1-1; v_gene: TRBV7-2; abundance: few; CDR3aa: CASSLAGGTERWNTEAFF; CDR3nt: TGTGCCAGCAGCTTAGCCGGAGGGACGGAAAGATGGAACACTGAAGCTTTCTTT
d_gene: TRBD1; j_gene: TRBJ1-5; v_gene: TRBV5-1; abundance: .; CDR3aa: CASSRTGGVNQPQHF; CDR3nt: TGCGCCAGCAGCCGGACAGGGGGTGTTAATCAGCCCCAGCATTTT
d_gene: TRBD2; j_gene: TRBJ2-1; v_gene: TRBV19; abundance: .; CDR3aa: CASSGLAGGPGEQFF; CDR3nt: TGTGCCAGTAGTGGCCTAGCGGGGGGGCCTGGTGAGCAGTTCTTC
d_gene: .; j_gene: TRBJ2-1; v_gene: TRBV30; abundance: .; CDR3aa: CAWNHERWDEQFF; CDR3nt: TGTGCCTGGAACCACGAGAGGTGGGATGAGCAGTTCTTC
d_gene: .; j_gene: TRBJ2-1; v_gene: TRBV12-3/TRBV12-4; abundance: .; CDR3aa: CASRAPSSYNEQFF; CDR3nt: TGTGCCAGCAGAGCCCCGAGCTCCTACAATGAGCAGTTCTTC
d_gene: .; j_gene: TRBJ2-7; v_gene: TRBV28; abundance: few; CDR3aa: CATNPRAVESSYEQYF; CDR3nt: TGTGCCACCAATCCCCGGGCGGTGGAATCTTCCTACGAGCAGTACTTC
d_gene: .; j_gene: TRBJ2-7; v_gene: TRBV5-6; abundance: many; CDR3aa: CASSLGQGRYEQYF; CDR3nt: TGCGCCAGCAGCCTAGGGCAGGGACGGTACGAGCAGTACTTC
d_gene: .; j_gene: TRBJ2-1; v_gene: TRBV4-1; abundance: many; CDR3aa: CASSQDLGIYNEQFF; CDR3nt: TGCGCCAGCAGCCAAGATCTGGGAATTTACAATGAGCAGTTCTTC